A single T cell receptor beta chain is shown here with its context. A single record per CDR3 protein comes from TCRdb applying MiXCR to the 5' RACE reads. The data show roughly 54,000 distinct CDR3 sequences, under 20% seen once. Naive CD4+ T cells were purified with Tregs depleted by CD25. The TCR originated in a female donor with breast cancer. Sequencing was carried out using naive CD4+ T cells sorted from blood. Subset: naive CD4+ T cells, CD4+CD45RA+CD25-.

CDR3: CASSPLTGPTAEAFF. Here the CDR3 DNA reads TGTGCCAGCAGTCCCCTGACAGGCCCAACCGCTGAAGCTTTCTTT. This chain connects TRBV6-2 or TRBV6-3 to TRBJ1-1, with D possibly being TRBD1 (6 bases). CDR3 length: 15 residues. With 5 bases removed from V and 6 bases from J, the gap between germline ends came to 19 bases. Germline V gene lookup returns CDR1 MNHEY and CDR2 SVGEGT.